These 16 T cell receptor beta chains share one sample of origin, sequenced in a study of blood T cell repertoires in COVID-19. Generated by immunoSEQ multiplex PCR, the TCRdb table keeps only in-frame clones and is missing some. The table shows some 120,000 clones, with 84% occurring only once. The sequencing sample was made of peripheral blood. The receptors shown here come from a woman in her 30s who had recovered from COVID-19.

This clone was detected a few times. The CDR3 nucleotides are TGTGCCAGCAGCTCCGAGGGACAGCCCTACGAGCAGTACTTC. It yields the protein CASSSEGQPYEQYF. V and J are TRBV5-4 and TRBJ2-7; 7 bases are shared with TRBD1. Germline assignment: CDR1 SGHNT and CDR2 YYREEE (reference sequence). With 3 bases clipped from V and 2 bases from J, the junction kept 5 bases outside the gene matches. This CDR3 has 14 amino acids.

This chain uses TRBV2 with TRBJ2-5; possibly TRBD1 for D (6 bases). The CDR3 is made up of 17 amino acids. Germline loops: CDR1 SNHLY, CDR2 FYNNEI. Trimming removed 4 bases at V and 1 base at J, with 19 bases between. The chain's CDR3 is CASSGRGSQGTQETQYF. Written as DNA, the CDR3 is TGTGCCAGCAGTGGCCGGGGCAGCCAGGGGACCCAAGAGACCCAGTACTTC.

The chain carries TRBV5-1 and TRBJ2-6; D gene unclear. From germline, CDR1 is SGHRS and CDR2 YFSETQ. Between the trimmed V and J ends, which lost 0 bases and 0 bases, there was a span of 7 bases. This CDR3 region has 16 residues. The CDR3 DNA reads as TGCGCCAGCAGCTTGGACGGGTCCTCTGGGGCCAACGTCCTGACTTTC. Encoded protein: CASSLDGSSGANVLTF.

The genes are TRBV5-5 and TRBJ1-3; D possibly corresponds to TRBD1 (6 bases). The CDR3 covers 16 residues. Germline assignment: CDR1 SGHKS and CDR2 YYEKEE (reference sequence). V lost 0 bases, J lost 4 bases, and 14 bases lay in between. The CDR3 DNA reads as TGTGCCAGCAGCTTGGCCGGGGGGCTGGGCGGAAACACCATATATTTT. Residues: CASSLAGGLGGNTIYF.

The chain carries TRBV27 and TRBJ2-5; D ambiguous. Trimming removed 8 bases from V and 1 base from J, with 8 bases in between. This CDR3 region has 12 residues. Germline lookup yields CDR1 MNHEY and CDR2 SMNVEV (reference sequence). CDR3 sequence: CASGKSQETQYF. The CDR3 bases are TGTGCCAGCGGCAAGTCCCAAGAGACCCAGTACTTC.

The rearrangement links TRBV7-3 to TRBJ2-2; the D is unclear. The CDR3 contains 14 residues. Germline values: CDR1 SGHTA, CDR2 FQGTGA. With 8 bases removed from V and 4 bases from J, the gap between germline ends came to 14 bases. CDR3 sequence reads: CASRRSTATGELFF. The CDR3 coding sequence is TGTGCCAGCCGAAGATCCACAGCCACCGGGGAGCTGTTTTTT. Supplemented by reference TRBV7-3 and TRBJ2-2, the full variable domain reads GAGVSQTPSNKVTEKGKYVELRCDPISGHTALYWYRQSLGQGPEFLIYFQGTGAADDSGLPNDRFFAVRPEGSVSTLKIQRTERGDSAVYLCASRRSTATGELFFGEGSRLTVL.

The V call is TRBV5-1, the J call TRBJ1-2; the D gene is possibly TRBD1 (6 bases). Germline V gives CDR1 SGHRS, CDR2 YFSETQ. Trimming left V 6 bases short and J 14 bases short, with 26 bases between. The CDR3 loop spans 14 amino acids. CDR3 protein: CASTREGRGLSETF. The DNA for the CDR3 is TGCGCCAGCACTAGGGAGGGCAGGGGCCTCTCGGAGACCTTC.

This clone was picked up a small number of times. The V gene is TRBV6-1, the J gene TRBJ1-4, with D perhaps TRBD1 (5 bases). Germline V CDR1 and CDR2: MNHNS, SASEGT. V was trimmed by 1 base and J by 16 bases, leaving 13 bases between them. The length of the CDR3 is 12 residues. CDR3: CASSEGDWGGFF. The CDR3 DNA follows: TGTGCCAGCAGTGAAGGGGATTGGGGGGGGTTTTTT.

The chain recombines TRBV19 with TRBJ1-4; D is unclear. V gave up 2 bases and J gave up 7 bases, with 14 bases separating them. The CDR3 sequence is 15 residues long. Germline CDR1 and CDR2: LNHDA and SQIVND (reference sequence). The CDR3 DNA reads as TGTGCCAGTAGTATAACTTGGAGGGCGTTTGAAAAACTGTTTTTT. As protein: CASSITWRAFEKLFF. The complete variable domain, with remaining parts taken from reference TRBV19 and TRBJ1-4, reads DGGITQSPKYLFRKEGQNVTLSCEQNLNHDAMYWYRQDPGQGLRLIYYSQIVNDFQKGDIAEGYSVSREKKESFPLTVTSAQKNPTAFYLCASSITWRAFEKLFFGSGTQLSVL.

The gene calls are TRBV5-1 and TRBJ2-3; 9 bases map to TRBD1. CDR1 is SGHRS and CDR2 is YFSETQ in the germline V gene. This CDR3 comprises 16 residues. After removal of 0 bases from V and 3 bases from J, the junction contained 5 bases not matched to a gene. The CDR3 DNA sequence: TGCGCCAGCAGCTTGGTTGGGGACAGGGTAACAGATACGCAGTATTTT. It yields the protein CASSLVGDRVTDTQYF.

The CDR3 sequence: CASSSVGLAGVSEQFF. The CDR3 nucleotides read TGTGCCAGCAGTTCCGTGGGACTAGCGGGAGTTAGTGAGCAGTTCTTC. The chain employs TRBV6-5 and TRBJ2-1; the match to TRBD2 covers 14 bases. Trimming removed 4 bases from V and 9 bases from J; junction bases left unmatched: 8. CDR1 MNHEY and CDR2 SVGAGI come from the germline V gene. The CDR3 is 16 amino acids.

The rearrangement uses TRBV27 and TRBJ2-5; 7 nucleotides match TRBD2. The CDR3 has 15 amino acids. Germline V CDR1 and CDR2: MNHEY, SMNVEV (reference sequence). V lost 5 bases, J lost 5 bases, and 11 bases stayed unmatched. The CDR3 DNA reads as TGTGCCAGCAGTGCGGGAGCGTCCCCCAGGGAGACCCAGTACTTC. This sequence encodes CASSAGASPRETQYF.

This clone was picked up a small number of times. The chain couples TRBV28 to TRBJ1-6, with a tentative D call TRBD1 (5 bases). In germline, CDR1 is MDHEN, CDR2 SYDVKM. V was cut by 6 bases and J by 7 bases, with 16 bases left in between. The CDR3 spans 15 residues. Here the CDR3 DNA reads TGTGCCAGCAGACCGGCGGGGCAGCAGAATTCACCCCTCCACTTT. Translated: CASRPAGQQNSPLHF.

The chain has TRBV10-1 and TRBJ1-1; possibly TRBD1 for D (5 bases). V was shortened by 5 bases and J by 0 bases, with 10 bases between the two germline ends. The germline V gene encodes CDR1 WNHNN and CDR2 SYGVQD (reference sequence). The CDR3 covers 14 residues. In DNA form, the CDR3 reads TGCGCCAGCAGTTCACAGGCGATGAACACTGAAGCTTTCTTT. It encodes CASSSQAMNTEAFF.

The J gene is TRBJ2-1, the V gene TRBV18; 11 bases line up with TRBD2. Per the germline V gene, CDR1 is KGHSH and CDR2 is LQKENI. With V trimmed by 5 bases and J by 4 bases, 4 bases remained unmatched. The CDR3 is made up of 15 amino acids. This CDR3 is CASSRGLADYNEQFF. For the CDR3, the DNA is TGTGCCAGCTCAAGGGGACTAGCGGATTACAATGAGCAGTTCTTC. Full variable domain (rest looked up from reference TRBV18 and TRBJ2-1): NAGVMQNPRHLVRRRGQEARLRCSPMKGHSHVYWYRQLPEEGLKFMVYLQKENIIDESGMPKERFSAEFPKEGPSILRIQQVVRGDSAAYFCASSRGLADYNEQFFGPGTRLTVL.

CDR3 sequence: CASSYSGLSSYEQYF. The CDR3, as DNA: TGTGCCAGCAGTTACTCGGGGCTTAGCTCCTACGAGCAGTACTTC. The V call is TRBV6-6, the J call TRBJ2-7; D might be TRBD1 (5 bases). Germline V gene lookup returns CDR1 MNHNY and CDR2 SVGAGI (reference sequence). The CDR3 runs to 15 residues. V lost 0 bases, J lost 0 bases, and 9 bases lay in between.